Below are 10 T cell receptor beta chains sequenced from a single sample in a study of vaccination and CD4 T cells after COVID-19. As to treatment: roughly 10-day PBMC culture with coronavirus spike peptide pools or control peptides (ViraFEST assay). The Oncomine TCR Beta short-read assay was applied to DNA of cultured CD4+ T cells. TCRdb passed the PCR reads through MiXCR, listing each CDR3 protein once. The repertoire holds roughly 13,000 distinct CDR3 sequences, with 50% to 55% as singletons. For these TCRs, the target antigens are not known. The specimen sequenced was CD4+ T cells from blood, cultured in vitro. Receptors were obtained from a human donor who had recovered from COVID-19.

The chain couples TRBV5-1 to TRBJ2-3, with TRBD2 identical over 9 bases. Germline trimming cut 4 bases from V and 0 bases from J; bases unmatched to any gene: 9. In germline, CDR1 is SGHRS, CDR2 YFSETQ. The CDR3 consists of 17 residues. The CDR3 DNA is TGCGCCAGCAGCCCGAGAACTAGCGGGTTTAGCACAGATACGCAGTATTTT. Translating gives CASSPRTSGFSTDTQYF.

This clonotype was counted a few times. The chain uses TRBV5-1 and TRBJ1-5; D is perhaps TRBD1 (6 bases). The CDR3 is 13 amino acids. From germline, CDR1 is SGHRS and CDR2 YFSETQ. V lost 5 bases and J 4 bases, leaving 10 bases between the germline ends. CDR3 nucleotides: TGCGCCAGCAGGAGGGGGGCTAATCAGCCCCAGCATTTT. Protein product: CASRRGANQPQHF.

The chain carries TRBV7-9 and TRBJ2-2; 9 bases agree with TRBD1. V trimming: 4 bases; J trimming: 3 bases; junction bases outside the gene matches: 9. Germline assignment: CDR1 SEHNR and CDR2 FQNEAQ (reference sequence). This CDR3 has 17 amino acids. CDR3 in DNA: TGTGCCAGCAGCTCCCTTTTGGGACAGGGCGACACCGGGGAGCTGTTTTTT. Residues: CASSSLLGQGDTGELFF.

This clonotype was seen only once. The chain is built from TRBV6-5 and TRBJ1-2; the match to TRBD1 covers 8 bases. V lost 2 bases to trimming and J lost 8 bases; unmatched junction nucleotides: 13. Germline V gene sequence: CDR1 MNHEY, CDR2 SVGAGI. The CDR3 extends over 16 amino acids. Here the CDR3 reads CASSYRPTGDSGGYTF. The CDR3 DNA is TGTGCCAGCAGTTACCGCCCGACAGGGGATTCCGGAGGCTACACCTTC.

The rearrangement joins TRBV28 to TRBJ1-6; D is uncertain. The CDR3 spans 14 residues. Germline V lookup: CDR1 MDHEN, CDR2 SYDVKM. Trimming took 2 bases from V and 11 from J, leaving 13 bases between them. CDR3 coding DNA: TGTGCCAGCAGTTTAGTGGGGTCCGAGGCACCCCTCCACTTT. It encodes CASSLVGSEAPLHF.

The chain joins TRBV19 to TRBJ2-1, with 13 bases matching TRBD2. Germline loops: CDR1 LNHDA, CDR2 SQIVND (reference sequence). The CDR3 is 16 amino acids. V was clipped by 4 bases and J by 8 bases; unmatched bases: 8. CDR3 amino acids: CASSRGTSGTGHEQFF. For the CDR3, the DNA is TGTGCCAGTAGTAGGGGGACTAGCGGGACCGGGCATGAGCAGTTCTTC.

This clonotype was recorded a few times. The V gene is TRBV7-8, the J gene TRBJ2-2, with D possibly TRBD1 on 5 matching bases. The germline CDR1 and CDR2 sequences are SGHVS and FQNEAQ. This CDR3 is 15 amino acids long. Trimming pared 4 bases from V and 5 bases from J, leaving 14 bases between. The CDR3 loop is CASSSQRQRTGELFF. CDR3 coding DNA: TGTGCCAGCAGCTCACAGAGACAGCGAACCGGGGAGCTGTTTTTT.

This CDR3 is CSARQGAGWETQYF. In DNA, the CDR3 is TGCAGTGCTAGGCAGGGGGCGGGGTGGGAGACCCAGTACTTC. The chain has TRBV20-1 and TRBJ2-5; 8 nucleotides agree with TRBD1. The CDR3 runs to 14 residues. Germline CDR1 and CDR2: DFQATT and SNEGSKA (reference sequence). The V gene end was trimmed by 3 bases and the J gene end by 5 bases; junction bases not matched to a gene: 8.

The gene calls are TRBV6-1 and TRBJ1-5; D gene uncertain. Germline V gives CDR1 MNHNS, CDR2 SASEGT. The V end lost 4 bases, the J end lost 4 bases, and 14 bases lay between the germline ends. The CDR3 runs to 15 residues. The CDR3 DNA sequence: TGTGCCAGCAGTGTTTTACCCGACATGAATCAGCCCCAGCATTTT. The encoded protein is CASSVLPDMNQPQHF.

The rearrangement joins TRBV7-8 to TRBJ1-1; no firm D call. The V end lost 1 base, the J end lost 5 bases, and 11 bases lay between the germline ends. CDR3 size: 14 residues. Germline assignment: CDR1 SGHVS and CDR2 FQNEAQ. CDR3 DNA sequence: TGTGCCAGCAGCTTAGAACAAATTACTACTGAAGCTTTCTTT. Its protein is CASSLEQITTEAFF.